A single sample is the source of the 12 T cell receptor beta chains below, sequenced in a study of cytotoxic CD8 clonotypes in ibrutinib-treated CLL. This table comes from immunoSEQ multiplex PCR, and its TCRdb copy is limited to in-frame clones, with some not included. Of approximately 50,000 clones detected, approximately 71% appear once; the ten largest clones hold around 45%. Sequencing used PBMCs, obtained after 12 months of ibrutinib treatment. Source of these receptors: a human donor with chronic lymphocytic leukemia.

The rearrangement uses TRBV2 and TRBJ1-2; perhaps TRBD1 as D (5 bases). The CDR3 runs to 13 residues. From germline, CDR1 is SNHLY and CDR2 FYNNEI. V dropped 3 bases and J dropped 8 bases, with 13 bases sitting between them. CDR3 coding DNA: TGTGCCAGCAGTGATGAGGGGAAATACGGCTACACCTTC. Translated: CASSDEGKYGYTF.

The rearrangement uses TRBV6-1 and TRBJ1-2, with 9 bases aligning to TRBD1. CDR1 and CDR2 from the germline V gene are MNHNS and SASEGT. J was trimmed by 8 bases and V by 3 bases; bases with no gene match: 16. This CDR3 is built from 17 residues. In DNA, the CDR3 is TGTGCCAGCAGTGACCGGACAGGGGTCGCTCCCGTTGGCGGCTACACCTTC. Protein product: CASSDRTGVAPVGGYTF.

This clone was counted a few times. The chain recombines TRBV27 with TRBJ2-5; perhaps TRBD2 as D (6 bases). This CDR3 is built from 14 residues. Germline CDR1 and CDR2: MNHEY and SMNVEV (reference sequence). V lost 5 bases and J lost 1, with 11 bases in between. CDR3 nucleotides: TGTGCCAGCAGTCCCACCGGGAGCCAAGAGACCCAGTACTTC. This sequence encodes CASSPTGSQETQYF.

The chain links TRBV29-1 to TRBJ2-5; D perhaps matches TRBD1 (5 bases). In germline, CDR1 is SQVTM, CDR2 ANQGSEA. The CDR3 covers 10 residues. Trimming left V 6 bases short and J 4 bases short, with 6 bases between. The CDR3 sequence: CSVRVETQYF. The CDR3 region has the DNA TGCAGCGTCAGGGTAGAGACCCAGTACTTC.

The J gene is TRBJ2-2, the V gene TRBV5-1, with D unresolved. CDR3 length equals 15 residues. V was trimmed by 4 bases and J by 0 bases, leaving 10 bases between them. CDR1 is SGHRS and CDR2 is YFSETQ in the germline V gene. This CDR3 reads CASSPHQSNTGELFF. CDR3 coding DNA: TGCGCCAGCAGCCCTCACCAGTCGAACACCGGGGAGCTGTTTTTT.

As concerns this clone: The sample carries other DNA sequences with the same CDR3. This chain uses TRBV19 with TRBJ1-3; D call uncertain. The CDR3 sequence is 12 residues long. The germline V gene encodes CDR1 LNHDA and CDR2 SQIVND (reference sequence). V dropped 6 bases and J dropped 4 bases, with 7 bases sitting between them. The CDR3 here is CASSLLGNTIYF. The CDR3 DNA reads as TGTGCCAGTAGCCTTTTGGGAAACACCATATATTTT. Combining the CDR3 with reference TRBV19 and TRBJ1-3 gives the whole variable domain DGGITQSPKYLFRKEGQNVTLSCEQNLNHDAMYWYRQDPGQGLRLIYYSQIVNDFQKGDIAEGYSVSREKKESFPLTVTSAQKNPTAFYLCASSLLGNTIYFGEGSWLTVV.

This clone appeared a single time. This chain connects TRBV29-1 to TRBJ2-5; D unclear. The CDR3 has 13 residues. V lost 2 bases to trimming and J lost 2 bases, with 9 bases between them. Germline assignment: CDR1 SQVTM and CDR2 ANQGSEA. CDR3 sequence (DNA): TGCAGCGTTGAATTATGGGTTCAAGAGACCCAGTACTTC. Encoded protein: CSVELWVQETQYF.

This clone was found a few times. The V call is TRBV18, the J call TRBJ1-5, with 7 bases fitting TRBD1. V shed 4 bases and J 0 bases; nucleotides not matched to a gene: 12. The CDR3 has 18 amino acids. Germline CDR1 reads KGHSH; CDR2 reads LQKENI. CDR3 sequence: CASSQEKGQLLSNQPQHF. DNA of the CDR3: TGTGCCAGCTCACAAGAAAAGGGACAGCTTCTTAGCAATCAGCCCCAGCATTTT.

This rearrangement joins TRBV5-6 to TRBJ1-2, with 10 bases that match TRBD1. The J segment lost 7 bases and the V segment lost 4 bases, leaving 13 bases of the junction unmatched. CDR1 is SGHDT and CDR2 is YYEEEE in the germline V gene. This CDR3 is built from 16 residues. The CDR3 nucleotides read TGTGCCAGCAGCAAGATCCGGGACAGGGGTTATCGTGGCTACACCTTC. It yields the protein CASSKIRDRGYRGYTF.

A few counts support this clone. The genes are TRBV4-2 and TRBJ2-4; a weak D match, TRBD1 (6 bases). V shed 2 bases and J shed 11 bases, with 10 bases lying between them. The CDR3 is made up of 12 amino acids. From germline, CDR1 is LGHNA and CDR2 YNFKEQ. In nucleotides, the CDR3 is TGTGCCAGCAGCCAACAACAGGGAGTTCAGTACTTC. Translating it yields CASSQQQGVQYF.

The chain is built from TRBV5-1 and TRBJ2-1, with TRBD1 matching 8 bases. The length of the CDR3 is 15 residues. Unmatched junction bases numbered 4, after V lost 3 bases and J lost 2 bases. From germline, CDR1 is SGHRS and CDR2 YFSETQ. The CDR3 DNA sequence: TGCGCCAGCAGCTCCACAGGGGGGCCCTACAATGAGCAGTTCTTC. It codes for CASSSTGGPYNEQFF.

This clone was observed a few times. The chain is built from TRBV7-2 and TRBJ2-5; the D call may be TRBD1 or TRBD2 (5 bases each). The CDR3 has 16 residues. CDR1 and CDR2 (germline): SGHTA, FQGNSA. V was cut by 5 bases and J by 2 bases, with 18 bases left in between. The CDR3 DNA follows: TGTGCCAGCAGCCGAAACCCGAGGTGGGGGCAAGAGACCCAGTACTTC. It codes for CASSRNPRWGQETQYF. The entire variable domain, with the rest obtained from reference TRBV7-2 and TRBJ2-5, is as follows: GAGVSQSPSNKVTEKGKDVELRCDPISGHTALYWYRQSLGQGLEFLIYFQGNSAPDKSGLPSDRFSAERTGGSVSTLTIQRTQQEDSAVYLCASSRNPRWGQETQYFGPGTRLLVL.